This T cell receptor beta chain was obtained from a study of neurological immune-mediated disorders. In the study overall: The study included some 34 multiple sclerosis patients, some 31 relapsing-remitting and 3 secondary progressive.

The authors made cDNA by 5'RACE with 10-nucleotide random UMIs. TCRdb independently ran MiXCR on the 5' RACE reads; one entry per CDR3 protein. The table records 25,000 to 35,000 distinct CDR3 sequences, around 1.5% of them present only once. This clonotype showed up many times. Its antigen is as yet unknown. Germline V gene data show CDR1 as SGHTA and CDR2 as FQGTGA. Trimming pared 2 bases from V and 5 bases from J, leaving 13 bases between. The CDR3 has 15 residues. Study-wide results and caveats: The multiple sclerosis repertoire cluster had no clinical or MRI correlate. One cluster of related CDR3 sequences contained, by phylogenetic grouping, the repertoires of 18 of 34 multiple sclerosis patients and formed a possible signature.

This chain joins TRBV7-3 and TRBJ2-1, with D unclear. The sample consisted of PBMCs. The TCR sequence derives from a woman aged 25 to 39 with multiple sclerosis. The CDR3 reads CASSLYPNTNNEQFF. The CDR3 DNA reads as TGTGCCAGCAGCTTATATCCAAACACTAACAATGAGCAGTTCTTC. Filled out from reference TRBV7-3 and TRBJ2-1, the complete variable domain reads GAGVSQTPSNKVTEKGKYVELRCDPISGHTALYWYRQSLGQGPEFLIYFQGTGAADDSGLPNDRFFAVRPEGSVSTLKIQRTERGDSAVYLCASSLYPNTNNEQFFGPGTRLTVL.